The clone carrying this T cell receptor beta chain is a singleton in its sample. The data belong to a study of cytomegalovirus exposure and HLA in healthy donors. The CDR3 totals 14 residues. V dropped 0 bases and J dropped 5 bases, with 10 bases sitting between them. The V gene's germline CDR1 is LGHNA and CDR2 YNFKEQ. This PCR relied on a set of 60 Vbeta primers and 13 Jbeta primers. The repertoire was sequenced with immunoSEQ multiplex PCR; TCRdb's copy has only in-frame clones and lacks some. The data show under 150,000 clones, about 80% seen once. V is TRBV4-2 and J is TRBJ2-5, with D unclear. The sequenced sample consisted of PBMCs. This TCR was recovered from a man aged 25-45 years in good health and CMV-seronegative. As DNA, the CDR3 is TGTGCCAGCAGCCAAGAATATCCGCGGGAGACCCAGTACTTC. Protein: CASSQEYPRETQYF.